The 24 T cell receptor beta chains presented below share a single source sample, sequenced in a study of blood T cell repertoires in COVID-19 (dated by TCRdb to 2018 to 2020). Libraries were built with the immunoSEQ multiplex PCR assay. TCRdb obtained this table from immuneACCESS and retained in-frame rearrangements with V and J assigned. These tables miss some clones; where compared with another copy, unresolved V genes account for less than half of the shortfall, and the remainder is unexplained. The table for this sample lists approximately 530,000 clones; about 89% of them were counted only once. Of the sample, around 8% falls within the top ten clones. Sequencing used peripheral blood. The receptors come from a woman aged 45-65 years with COVID-19, enrolled during active disease.

This clone was detected only once. V usage is TRBV4-1 and J usage is TRBJ2-6, with D tentatively TRBD1 (6 bases). V lost 2 bases and J 4 bases, leaving 15 bases between the germline ends. This CDR3 spans 17 amino acids. Germline V gene sequence: CDR1 MGHRA, CDR2 YSYEKL. DNA for the CDR3: TGCGCCAGCAGCCAAAGAGGCACAGGGTCCGGGGCCAACGTCCTGACTTTC. It specifies CASSQRGTGSGANVLTF.

This clone was counted between two and nine times. The chain has TRBV2 and TRBJ1-3; no definite D call. The germline V and J ends were trimmed by 2 bases and 5 bases, with 7 bases remaining between them. The germline gives CDR1 SNHLY, CDR2 FYNNEI. CDR3 size: 13 residues. CDR3 sequence (DNA): TGTGCCAGCAGTGAAAAGGAGCGAAACACCATATATTTT. This gives the protein CASSEKERNTIYF.

For this clone: The same CDR3 is also encoded by other DNA sequences in this sample. V usage is TRBV5-4 and J usage is TRBJ2-1; D possibly corresponds to TRBD1 (5 bases). Trimming stripped 0 bases from V and 7 bases from J, with 11 bases between. The germline V gene encodes CDR1 SGHNT and CDR2 YYREEE (reference sequence). There are 14 residues in the CDR3. The CDR3 nucleotides are TGTGCCAGCAGCTTGGGGGGCCTGGGAAATGAGCAGTTCTTC. Residues: CASSLGGLGNEQFF. The full variable domain, completed using reference TRBV5-4 and TRBJ2-1, is ETGVTQSPTHLIKTRGQQVTLRCSSQSGHNTVSWYQQALGQGPQFIFQYYREEENGRGNFPPRFSGLQFPNYSSELNVNALELDDSALYLCASSLGGLGNEQFFGPGTRLTVL.

This clone came up a few times. The V call is TRBV5-6, the J call TRBJ1-5; 7 bases line up with TRBD1. Germline V gene lookup returns CDR1 SGHDT and CDR2 YYEEEE. J gave up 2 bases and V 4 bases, and 6 bases lay outside the gene matches. This CDR3 is built from 15 residues. CDR3 in amino acids: CASSPGTAGNQPQHF. The CDR3 DNA follows: TGTGCCAGCAGCCCGGGGACAGCTGGCAATCAGCCCCAGCATTTT.

The chain couples TRBV19 to TRBJ1-1; unclear D gene. Germline loops: CDR1 LNHDA, CDR2 SQIVND (reference sequence). Trimming cost V 7 bases and J 1 base, with 10 bases left between them. The CDR3 has 13 residues. This chain's CDR3 is CASTPGQNTEAFF. For the CDR3, the DNA is TGTGCCAGTACGCCAGGCCAGAACACTGAAGCTTTCTTT.

The chain combines TRBV7-9 with TRBJ1-4; D is undetermined. V shed 2 bases and J shed 8 bases, with 12 bases lying between them. This CDR3 comprises 14 residues. Germline CDR1 is SEHNR and CDR2 is FQNEAQ (reference sequence). CDR3 nucleotides: TGTGCCAGCAGCTTAACGACCGCCAGGGAAAAACTGTTTTTT. Encoded protein: CASSLTTAREKLFF.

This clone occurred once. The V call is TRBV15, the J call TRBJ2-7; the match to TRBD1 covers 7 bases. With V trimmed by 8 bases and J by 6 bases, 10 bases remained unmatched. CDR3 length: 13 amino acids. Germline V lookup: CDR1 LNHNV, CDR2 YYDKDF (reference sequence). DNA for the CDR3: TGTGCCACCGGGGGACAGAGGCCCGTCGAGCAGTACTTC. Its protein is CATGGQRPVEQYF.

Notes on this clone: The same CDR3 can be traced to other DNA sequences in this sample. V gene TRBV30 combines with J gene TRBJ2-7; D gene ambiguous. Germline values: CDR1 GTSNPN, CDR2 SVGIG (reference sequence). The CDR3 loop spans 13 amino acids. V was cut by 0 bases and J by 4 bases, with 10 bases left in between. The CDR3: CAWSVRDTYEQYF. The CDR3, as DNA: TGTGCCTGGAGTGTACGTGACACTTACGAGCAGTACTTC. The variable domain in full, completed from reference TRBV30 and TRBJ2-7, reads SQTIHQWPATLVQPVGSPLSLECTVEGTSNPNLYWYRQAAGRGLQLLFYSVGIGQISSEVPQNLSASRPQDRQFILSSKKLLLSDSGFYLCAWSVRDTYEQYFGPGTRLTVT.

The J gene is TRBJ1-1, the V gene TRBV10-3; D might be TRBD1 (5 bases). Germline loops: CDR1 ENHRY, CDR2 SYGVKD. V gave up 6 bases and J gave up 1 base, with 9 bases separating them. This CDR3 has 13 residues. This CDR3 reads CAIRTDTNTEAFF. The DNA of the CDR3 is TGTGCCATCAGGACGGACACGAACACTGAAGCTTTCTTT.

The J gene is TRBJ1-2, the V gene TRBV29-1, with a tentative D call TRBD1 (6 bases). Germline CDR1 SQVTM, CDR2 ANQGSEA. CDR3 length: 14 residues. The ends were cut back, 3 bases at V and 3 bases at J, with 14 bases in the middle. CDR3 residues: CSVDHRTAYYGYTF. CDR3 bases: TGCAGCGTTGACCACCGGACAGCCTACTATGGCTACACCTTC.

V and J are TRBV9 and TRBJ2-1; 8 bases are a match to TRBD2. The CDR3 has 13 amino acids. J lost 6 bases, V lost 3 bases, and 2 bases had no gene match. Looked up from germline, CDR1 is SGDLS and CDR2 is YYNGEE. CDR3 loop: CASSAGTSNEQFF. The CDR3 coding sequence is TGTGCCAGCAGCGCCGGGACTAGCAATGAGCAGTTCTTC.

This chain connects TRBV7-2 to TRBJ1-4; 7 bases align to TRBD1. Germline values: CDR1 SGHTA, CDR2 FQGNSA. Germline trimming cut 5 bases from V and 8 bases from J; bases unmatched to any gene: 8. The CDR3 is 14 amino acids. Here the CDR3 reads CASSPQGVGEKLFF. Written as DNA, the CDR3 is TGTGCCAGCAGCCCTCAGGGGGTCGGAGAAAAACTGTTTTTT.

The gene calls are TRBV24-1 and TRBJ2-3, with D possibly TRBD1 on 6 matching bases. The CDR3 loop spans 13 amino acids. V lost 7 bases, J lost 3 bases, and 10 bases lay in between. Per germline, CDR1 KGHDR and CDR2 SFDVKD. The CDR3: CATSERGTDTQYF. In DNA form, the CDR3 reads TGTGCCACCAGCGAGAGGGGGACAGATACGCAGTATTTT.

This sequence joins TRBV5-1 and TRBJ2-7, with 8 bases that match TRBD1. Germline CDR1 and CDR2: SGHRS and YFSETQ. CDR3 length: 14 residues. Trimming took 3 bases from V and 4 from J; bases not matched to a gene: 6. The CDR3: CASSSQDREYEQYF. In DNA, the CDR3 is TGCGCCAGCAGCTCTCAGGACAGGGAGTACGAGCAGTACTTC.

The V call is TRBV7-9, the J call TRBJ2-5, with 12 bases identical to TRBD1. This CDR3 has 16 residues. J was trimmed by 5 bases and V by 1 base; bases with no gene match: 5. CDR1 is SEHNR, CDR2 FQNEAQ, per germline (reference sequence). The CDR3 here is CASSLVGTGGEETQYF. CDR3 sequence (DNA): TGTGCCAGCAGCTTAGTTGGGACAGGGGGCGAGGAGACCCAGTACTTC.

The rearrangement uses TRBV5-1 and TRBJ2-5; 11 nucleotides line up with TRBD2. Germline CDR1 SGHRS, CDR2 YFSETQ. Unmatched junction bases numbered 5, after V lost 1 base and J lost 3 bases. The CDR3 runs to 16 residues. CDR3 sequence: CASSLMLAGGEETQYF. Written as DNA, the CDR3 is TGCGCCAGCAGCTTGATGCTAGCGGGGGGTGAAGAGACCCAGTACTTC.

In this sample, this clone turned up once. V and J are TRBV6-2 or TRBV6-3 and TRBJ2-7, with D unresolved. V was trimmed by 6 bases and J by 0 bases, leaving 6 bases between them. Germline CDR1 reads MNHEY; CDR2 reads SVGEGT. This CDR3 has 12 amino acids. The CDR3 coding sequence is TGTGCCAGCAGCCTGAGCTCCTACGAGCAGTACTTC. It yields the protein CASSLSSYEQYF.

The genes are TRBV18 and TRBJ1-6; TRBD1 agrees at 7 bases. CDR1 is KGHSH and CDR2 is LQKENI in the germline V gene. This CDR3 comprises 16 residues. V trimming: 3 bases; J trimming: 4 bases; junction bases outside the gene matches: 6. For the CDR3, the DNA is TGTGCCAGCTCACCGGAAGGGGGCCCATATAATTCACCCCTCCACTTT. Residues: CASSPEGGPYNSPLHF. Supplemented by reference TRBV18 and TRBJ1-6, the full variable domain reads NAGVMQNPRHLVRRRGQEARLRCSPMKGHSHVYWYRQLPEEGLKFMVYLQKENIIDESGMPKERFSAEFPKEGPSILRIQQVVRGDSAAYFCASSPEGGPYNSPLHFGNGTRLTVT.

This clone appeared a single time. CDR3 protein: CAISGTGEGYTF. In DNA, the CDR3 is TGTGCCATCAGTGGGACAGGCGAAGGCTACACCTTC. The rearrangement joins TRBV10-3 to TRBJ1-2; 7 nucleotides match TRBD1. From germline, CDR1 is ENHRY and CDR2 SYGVKD. The CDR3 loop spans 12 amino acids. V lost 4 bases to trimming and J lost 8 bases; unmatched junction nucleotides: 4.

The CDR3 sequence: CASRTPGGDYTF. The CDR3 coding sequence is TGTGCCAGCAGAACACCAGGGGGCGACTACACCTTC. The chain couples TRBV3-1 (or the pseudogene TRBV3-2) to TRBJ1-2, with 8 bases lining up with TRBD1. The CDR3 length is 12 residues. Germline assignment: CDR1 LGHDT and CDR2 YNNKEL (reference sequence). With 6 bases clipped from V and 10 bases from J, the junction kept 7 bases outside the gene matches.

This clone was counted a few times. The chain couples TRBV3-1 (or the pseudogene TRBV3-2) to TRBJ1-2, with a possible D match to TRBD1 (6 bases). CDR3 length: 16 residues. Per the germline V gene, CDR1 is LGHDT and CDR2 is YNNKEL (reference sequence). The V gene lost 3 bases and the J gene lost 5 bases, with 19 bases spanning the gap. The CDR3 region is CASSQSSLTGFYGYTF. The DNA of the CDR3 is TGTGCCAGCAGCCAGTCCTCTCTGACAGGCTTTTATGGCTACACCTTC.

This clone was detected only once. The chain joins TRBV6-1 to TRBJ1-6; D is perhaps TRBD1 (5 bases). Looked up from germline, CDR1 is MNHNS and CDR2 is SASEGT. The CDR3 loop spans 14 amino acids. Trimming stripped 6 bases from V and 7 bases from J, with 13 bases between. The CDR3 DNA is TGTGCCAGCAGCGTTTACAGACAGAATTCACCCCTCCACTTT. This encodes CASSVYRQNSPLHF.

V gene TRBV2 combines with J gene TRBJ1-6, with a tentative D call TRBD1 (6 bases). V lost 3 bases and J 4 bases, leaving 16 bases between the germline ends. Germline-derived CDR1 and CDR2 are SNHLY and FYNNEI. The CDR3 contains 17 residues. The CDR3 here is CASSDRTVWPYNSPLHF. The CDR3 DNA reads as TGTGCCAGCAGTGATAGGACAGTTTGGCCTTATAATTCACCCCTCCACTTT.

This clone came up a few times. V gene TRBV12-5 combines with J gene TRBJ1-3, with D possibly being TRBD1 (5 bases). Trimming removed 5 bases from V and 0 bases from J, with 17 bases in between. The CDR3 runs 17 residues. The germline gives CDR1 LGHNT, CDR2 FRNRAP. The CDR3 spells CASGPAGGAFSGNTIYF. CDR3 in DNA: TGTGCTAGTGGTCCCGCAGGCGGGGCTTTCTCTGGAAACACCATATATTTT.